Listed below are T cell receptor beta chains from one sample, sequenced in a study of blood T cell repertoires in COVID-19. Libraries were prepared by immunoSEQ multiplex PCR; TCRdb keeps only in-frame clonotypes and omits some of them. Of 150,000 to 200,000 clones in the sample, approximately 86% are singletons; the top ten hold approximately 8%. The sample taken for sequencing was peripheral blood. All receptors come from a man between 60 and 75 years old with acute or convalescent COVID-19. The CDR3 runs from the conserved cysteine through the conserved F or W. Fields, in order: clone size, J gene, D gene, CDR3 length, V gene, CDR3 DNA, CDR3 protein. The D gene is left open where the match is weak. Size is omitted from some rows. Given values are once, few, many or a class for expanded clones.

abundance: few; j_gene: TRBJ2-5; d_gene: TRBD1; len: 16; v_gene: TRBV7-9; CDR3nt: TGTGCCAGCAGCTTAGTTACAGGGGGCCTGGTGGAGACCCAGTACTTC; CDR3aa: CASSLVTGGLVETQYF
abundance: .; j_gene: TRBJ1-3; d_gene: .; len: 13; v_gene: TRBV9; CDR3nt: TGTGCCAGCAGCGGCAGCTCTGGAAACACCATATATTTT; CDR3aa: CASSGSSGNTIYF
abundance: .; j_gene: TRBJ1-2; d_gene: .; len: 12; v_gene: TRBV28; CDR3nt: TGTGCCAGCAGCCCGGCGGGCTATGGCTACACCTTC; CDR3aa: CASSPAGYGYTF
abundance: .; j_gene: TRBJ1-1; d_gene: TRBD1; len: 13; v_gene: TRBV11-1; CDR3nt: TGTGCCAGCAGCCCGGACAGGGTCACTGAAGCTTTCTTT; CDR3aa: CASSPDRVTEAFF
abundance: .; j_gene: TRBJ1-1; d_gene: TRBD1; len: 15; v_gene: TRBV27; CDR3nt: TGTGCCAGCAGTCCCTGGGACAGTCCGAACACTGAAGCTTTCTTT; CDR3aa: CASSPWDSPNTEAFF
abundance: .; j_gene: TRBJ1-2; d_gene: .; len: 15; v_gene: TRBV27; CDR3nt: TGTGCCAGCAGTTCGGCGGGGTACTCTAACTATGGCTACACCTTC; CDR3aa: CASSSAGYSNYGYTF
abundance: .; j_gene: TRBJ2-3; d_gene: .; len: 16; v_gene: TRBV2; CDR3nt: TGTGCCAGCAGTGAAGCGCAGCCTTATAGCCCCGATACGCAGTATTTT; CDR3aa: CASSEAQPYSPDTQYF
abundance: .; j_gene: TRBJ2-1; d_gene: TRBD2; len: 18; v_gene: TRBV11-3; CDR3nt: TGTGCCAGCAGCTTAGAGAGTAGCGGGAGGGCCTACTACAATGAGCAGTTCTTC; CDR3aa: CASSLESSGRAYYNEQFF
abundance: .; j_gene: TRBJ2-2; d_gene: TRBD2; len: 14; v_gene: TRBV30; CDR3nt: TGTGCCTGCTCGGGACTAGCGGTCACCGGGGAGCTGTTTTTT; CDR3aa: CACSGLAVTGELFF
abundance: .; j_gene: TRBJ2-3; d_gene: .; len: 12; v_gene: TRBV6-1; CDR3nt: TGTGCCAGCAGTGAAGGTCAGGCCACGGAGTATTTT; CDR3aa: CASSEGQATEYF
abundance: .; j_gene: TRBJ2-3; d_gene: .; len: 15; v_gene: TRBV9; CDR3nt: TGTGCCAGCAGACGAACGTCGGGGAGCACAGATACGCAGTATTTT; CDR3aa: CASRRTSGSTDTQYF